This passage covers 8 T cell receptor beta chains from one sample sequenced in a study of beta chain features in type 1 diabetes. The isolated RNA, all of it, was reverse transcribed, so expressed TCRB transcripts were what got sequenced. The table came from immunoSEQ multiplex PCR; TCRdb's copy has only in-frame clones and leaves some out. The table has 450,000 to 600,000 clones, about 29% seen once. The sequenced sample was naive CD4+ T cells from blood. These receptors all come from a young man in good health.

The chain uses TRBV2 and TRBJ1-5, with D maybe TRBD1 (5 bases). V lost 6 bases and J 7 bases, leaving 16 bases between the germline ends. Germline CDR1 reads SNHLY; CDR2 reads FYNNEI. The CDR3 totals 14 residues. CDR3: CASSGGNVGQPQHF. The CDR3 nucleotides read TGTGCCAGCAGCGGGGGGAACGTAGGGCAGCCCCAGCATTTT.

The rearrangement links TRBV25-1 to TRBJ2-1; the match to TRBD2 covers 7 bases. Germline lookup yields CDR1 MGHDK and CDR2 SYGVNS. The V gene end was trimmed by 7 bases and the J gene end by 6 bases; junction bases not matched to a gene: 15. The CDR3 totals 16 residues. CDR3 loop: CASKTSWMGPGNEQFF. The CDR3 DNA reads as TGTGCCAGCAAGACTAGCTGGATGGGCCCTGGCAATGAGCAGTTCTTC. The full variable domain, in which reference TRBV25-1 and TRBJ2-1 provide the parts outside the CDR3, is EADIYQTPRYLVIGTGKKITLECSQTMGHDKMYWYQQDPGMELHLIHYSYGVNSTEKGDLSSESTVSRIRTEHFPLTLESARPSHTSQYLCASKTSWMGPGNEQFFGPGTRLTVL.

This clone turned up a few times. This rearrangement joins TRBV11-3 to TRBJ2-7; no reliable D call. This CDR3 spans 17 amino acids. The V gene's germline CDR1 is SGHNT and CDR2 YENEEA. Trimming removed 2 bases at V and 3 bases at J, with 20 bases between. DNA for the CDR3: TGTGCCAGCAGCTTACGGAGTTCCACGCAAGAGGACTACGAGCAGTACTTC. Protein: CASSLRSSTQEDYEQYF.

The chain uses TRBV7-2 and TRBJ2-5; D gene unclear. CDR3 length: 12 residues. V was shortened by 5 bases and J by 7 bases, with 11 bases between the two germline ends. Germline CDR1 reads SGHTA; CDR2 reads FQGNSA. The CDR3 sequence: CASSTAEGTQYF. CDR3 nucleotides: TGTGCCAGCAGCACCGCCGAAGGGACCCAGTACTTC.

This chain links TRBV28 with TRBJ2-1, with D perhaps matching TRBD2 (5 bases). This CDR3 comprises 13 residues. V lost 8 bases to trimming and J lost 4 bases, with 12 bases between them. CDR1 is MDHEN and CDR2 is SYDVKM in the germline V gene. CDR3 protein: CASWRAAYNEQFF. CDR3 in DNA: TGTGCCAGCTGGCGGGCCGCTTACAATGAGCAGTTCTTC.

In its sample, this clone was seen a few times. The rearrangement links TRBV5-1 to TRBJ2-1; tentatively, D is TRBD2 (5 bases). With 4 bases removed from V and 0 bases from J, the gap between germline ends came to 17 bases. CDR3 length equals 17 residues. The germline V gene encodes CDR1 SGHRS and CDR2 YFSETQ. The DNA of the CDR3 is TGCGCCAGCAGCCCTGGCTGGCGGGCCAACTCCTACAATGAGCAGTTCTTC. Translation: CASSPGWRANSYNEQFF.

This rearrangement joins TRBV5-5 to TRBJ1-3; no clear D. Germline-derived CDR1 and CDR2 are SGHKS and YYEKEE (reference sequence). V lost 4 bases and J lost 1, with 9 bases in between. This CDR3 comprises 14 residues. As DNA, the CDR3 is TGTGCCAGCAGCGAGTATTGGTCTGGAAACACCATATATTTT. It specifies CASSEYWSGNTIYF. Looking up the rest from reference TRBV5-5 and TRBJ1-3 gives the full variable domain: DAGVTQSPTHLIKTRGQQVTLRCSPISGHKSVSWYQQVLGQGPQFIFQYYEKEERGRGNFPDRFSARQFPNYSSELNVNALLLGDSALYLCASSEYWSGNTIYFGEGSWLTVV.

This clone was seen more than once but under ten times. The V call is TRBV28, the J call TRBJ2-5; 9 positions agree with TRBD1. After removal of 6 bases from V and 7 bases from J, the junction contained 9 bases not matched to a gene. There are 14 residues in the CDR3. Germline CDR1 reads MDHEN; CDR2 reads SYDVKM. The CDR3 nucleotides are TGTGCCAGCAGAACCCCGGGACAGGGTTCGACCCAGTACTTC. This codes for CASRTPGQGSTQYF.